This entry lists 30 T cell receptor beta chains sequenced from one sample in a study of blood T cells in healthy people across ages. Through a sample-barcoded 5' primer and a J-beta primer mix, a second PCR was run for about 6 to 11 cycles. A single record per CDR3 protein comes from TCRdb applying MiXCR to the 5' RACE reads. The sample records hundreds of thousands of distinct CDR3 sequences, about 51% being singletons. Sample: blood. The receptors were sampled from a woman at least 80 years old in good health.

This chain uses TRBV10-3 with TRBJ2-5; the D call may be TRBD1 or TRBD2 (5 bases each). This CDR3 has 15 residues. The ends were cut back, 0 bases at V and 5 bases at J, with 13 bases in the middle. CDR1 and CDR2 (germline): ENHRY, SYGVKD. In DNA form, the CDR3 reads TGTGCCATCAGTGAGTCGGGGACGGCGATCGAGACCCAGTACTTC. Protein sequence: CAISESGTAIETQYF.

This clonotype was picked up many times. The gene calls are TRBV20-1 and TRBJ2-5, with TRBD2 identical over 8 bases. The CDR3 is 13 amino acids. Germline V gene sequence: CDR1 DFQATT, CDR2 SNEGSKA (reference sequence). Trimming removed 6 bases from V and 5 bases from J; junction bases left unmatched: 8. CDR3 sequence (DNA): TGCAGTGCGGGACTAGTTAGGACGGAGACCCAGTACTTC. Its translation is CSAGLVRTETQYF.

This clonotype was seen repeatedly, ten times or more. The chain employs TRBV18 and TRBJ2-5, with D unclear. Germline CDR1 is KGHSH and CDR2 is LQKENI. CDR3 size: 12 residues. V lost 4 bases, J lost 5 bases, and 8 bases lay in between. CDR3 nucleotide sequence: TGTGCCAGCTCACAGCCATGGGAGACCCAGTACTTC. Translated: CASSQPWETQYF.

The chain joins TRBV20-1 to TRBJ2-3; 9 bases agree with TRBD1. Germline CDR1 DFQATT, CDR2 SNEGSKA (reference sequence). With 5 bases clipped from V and 2 bases from J, the junction kept 11 bases outside the gene matches. The CDR3 runs to 16 residues. The CDR3 region is CSAGTPGQGLTDTQYF. The CDR3 region has the DNA TGCAGTGCTGGGACCCCAGGACAGGGGCTCACAGATACGCAGTATTTT.

The chain links TRBV5-1 to TRBJ2-1; D gene ambiguous. The DNA end is more similar to TRBJ2-7, so the J call may be wrong. The CDR3 contains 12 residues. Per the germline V gene, CDR1 is SGHRS and CDR2 is YFSETQ. CDR3 loop: CASSTPSNEQYF. The CDR3 DNA sequence: TGCGCCAGCAGTACCCCCTCCAATGAGCAGTACTTC.

The genes are TRBV12-3 or TRBV12-4 and TRBJ2-7; D remains unclear. Trimming took 5 bases from V and 4 from J, leaving 18 bases between them. This CDR3 region has 15 residues. CDR3 amino acids: CASSTGAEKWYEQYF. The CDR3 region has the DNA TGTGCCAGCAGTACGGGCGCAGAAAAGTGGTACGAGCAGTACTTC.

The genes are TRBV6-2 or TRBV6-3 and TRBJ2-5, with D perhaps matching TRBD1 (6 bases). The V end lost 6 bases, the J end lost 7 bases, and 15 bases lay between the germline ends. The CDR3 loop spans 13 amino acids. Per germline, CDR1 MNHEY and CDR2 SVGEGT. CDR3 sequence reads: CASSLGQPATQYF. The CDR3 bases are TGTGCCAGCAGCCTGGGACAACCAGCGACCCAGTACTTC.

The chain employs TRBV7-3 and TRBJ2-1; no firm D call. The length of the CDR3 is 14 residues. Trimming shortened V by 7 bases and J by 4 bases, and 14 bases separated the two germline ends. Per the germline V gene, CDR1 is SGHTA and CDR2 is FQGTGA. DNA for the CDR3: TGTGCCAGCACTACGGATCCGAGATACAATGAGCAGTTCTTC. Amino acid sequence: CASTTDPRYNEQFF.

This clonotype was seen repeatedly, ten times or more. The J gene is TRBJ2-3, the V gene TRBV5-1; weak D call: TRBD2 (6 bases). Germline V gene lookup returns CDR1 SGHRS and CDR2 YFSETQ. The CDR3 has 15 residues. The V end lost 3 bases, the J end lost 5 bases, and 16 bases lay between the germline ends. The CDR3 bases are TGCGCCAGCAGCTCCACCGGGACCGGGGGAGATACGCAGTATTTT. Translated, it gives CASSSTGTGGDTQYF. The variable domain in full, completed from reference TRBV5-1 and TRBJ2-3, reads KAGVTQTPRYLIKTRGQQVTLSCSPISGHRSVSWYQQTPGQGLQFLFEYFSETQRNKGNFPGRFSGRQFSNSRSEMNVSTLELGDSALYLCASSSTGTGGDTQYFGPGTRLTVL.

The chain recombines TRBV7-2 with TRBJ2-7; D might be TRBD1 (7 bases). CDR3 length equals 16 residues. V was shortened by 1 base and J by 3 bases, with 16 bases between the two germline ends. Germline values: CDR1 SGHTA, CDR2 FQGNSA. The CDR3 reads CASSLEVAQGGYEQYF. The CDR3 coding sequence is TGTGCCAGCAGCTTAGAGGTAGCGCAGGGGGGCTACGAGCAGTACTTC.

The V gene is TRBV18, the J gene TRBJ1-1, with D hard to call. CDR3 length: 15 residues. V lost 4 bases and J 2 bases, leaving 14 bases between the germline ends. The V gene's germline CDR1 is KGHSH and CDR2 LQKENI. Here the CDR3 reads CASSQTAGFNTEAFF. DNA for the CDR3: TGTGCCAGCTCACAAACAGCGGGGTTTAACACTGAAGCTTTCTTT.

This clonotype was seen at least ten times. The chain employs TRBV5-1 and TRBJ2-7; TRBD1 agrees at 8 bases. Trimming took 0 bases from V and 0 from J; bases not matched to a gene: 5. This CDR3 is built from 16 residues. Germline V lookup: CDR1 SGHRS, CDR2 YFSETQ. The CDR3 loop is CASSLEPGTGSYEQYF. CDR3 bases: TGCGCCAGCAGCTTGGAACCCGGGACAGGCTCCTACGAGCAGTACTTC.

Concerning this clonotype itself: This may stem from a read error, because a much larger clone lies one nucleotide away. The gene calls are TRBV7-2 and TRBJ2-3, with 11 bases fitting TRBD1. With V trimmed by 2 bases and J by 5 bases, 3 bases remained unmatched. Germline CDR1 reads SGHTA; CDR2 reads FQGNSA. CDR3 length: 15 residues. The CDR3 sequence: CTSSLMGTGGDTQYF. DNA for the CDR3: TGTACCAGCAGCTTAATGGGGACAGGGGGAGATACGCAGTATTTT.

V and J are TRBV7-9 and TRBJ2-5, with TRBD2 as a possible D gene (5 bases). Germline CDR1 and CDR2: SEHNR and FQNEAQ (reference sequence). The CDR3 length is 13 residues. The ends were cut back, 7 bases at V and 4 bases at J, with 13 bases in the middle. The CDR3 loop reads CASTPAAGETQYF. CDR3 in DNA: TGTGCCAGCACTCCAGCGGCAGGAGAGACCCAGTACTTC.

The chain uses TRBV5-1 and TRBJ2-7; possible D gene TRBD1, 6 bases. V lost 10 bases and J lost 6, with 11 bases in between. The CDR3 is made up of 10 amino acids. Germline assignment: CDR1 SGHRS and CDR2 YFSETQ. CDR3 protein: CALRGVEQYF. The DNA of the CDR3 is TGCGCCCTCAGGGGCGTCGAGCAGTACTTC.

The chain uses TRBV10-1 and TRBJ2-2, with a tentative D call TRBD2 (6 bases). Trimming took off 2 bases at V and 5 bases at J, with 12 bases between the two ends. Looked up from germline, CDR1 is WNHNN and CDR2 is SYGVQD (reference sequence). The CDR3 loop spans 15 amino acids. This CDR3 reads CASSEGGKDTGELFF. The CDR3 DNA follows: TGCGCCAGCAGTGAGGGAGGGAAGGATACCGGGGAGCTGTTTTTT.

The chain has TRBV12-3 or TRBV12-4 and TRBJ2-7; D might be TRBD1 or TRBD2, each matching 5 bases. The CDR3 is made up of 14 amino acids. Trimming removed 0 bases at V and 2 bases at J, with 8 bases between. The CDR3 DNA sequence: TGTGCCAGCAGTTTAGCGGGGGAAGCCTACGAGCAGTACTTC. Protein product: CASSLAGEAYEQYF.

V gene TRBV15 combines with J gene TRBJ1-2; D is unclear. This CDR3 contains 13 residues. Germline V gene data show CDR1 as LNHNV and CDR2 as YYDKDF (reference sequence). Between the trimmed V and J ends, which lost 3 bases and 2 bases, there was a span of 7 bases. The DNA for the CDR3 is TGTGCCACCAGCAGCAGGAGAAACTATGGCTACACCTTC. It specifies CATSSRRNYGYTF.

This clonotype was detected ten times or more. The V gene is TRBV27, the J gene TRBJ2-2, with D perhaps matching TRBD2 (5 bases). Trimming took off 5 bases at V and 5 bases at J, with 18 bases between the two ends. The length of the CDR3 is 16 residues. The germline CDR1 and CDR2 sequences are MNHEY and SMNVEV (reference sequence). The CDR3 loop reads CASSPPIGSATGELFF. In nucleotides, the CDR3 is TGTGCCAGCAGTCCCCCTATTGGGAGCGCGACCGGGGAGCTGTTTTTT.

The chain couples TRBV7-2 to TRBJ1-5; no clear D gene. V lost 2 bases and J lost 6, with 5 bases in between. Germline V gene lookup returns CDR1 SGHTA and CDR2 FQGNSA. The CDR3 has 12 amino acids. This chain's CDR3 is CASSLQLQPQHF. CDR3 nucleotide sequence: TGTGCCAGCAGCTTACAACTTCAGCCCCAGCATTTT.

This clonotype came up once. The V gene is TRBV9, the J gene TRBJ2-2, with TRBD2 as a possible D gene (5 bases). The CDR3 extends over 14 amino acids. Trimming pared 0 bases from V and 7 bases from J, leaving 10 bases between. Germline V gives CDR1 SGDLS, CDR2 YYNGEE. The CDR3 region has the DNA TGTGCCAGCAGCGTAGAAGGGAGAGGCGGGGAGCTGTTTTTT. Protein: CASSVEGRGGELFF.

This clonotype has a handful of counts. The CDR3 spells CASCLRRSAGVGETQYF. As DNA, the CDR3 is TGCGCCAGCTGCCTCCGAAGGTCAGCGGGAGTAGGAGAGACCCAGTACTTC. V usage is TRBV4-1 and J usage is TRBJ2-5; TRBD2 matches at 8 bases. The CDR3 has 17 residues. V lost 8 bases, J lost 4 bases, and 18 bases stayed unmatched. The V gene's germline CDR1 is MGHRA and CDR2 YSYEKL.

The J gene is TRBJ2-3, the V gene TRBV12-3 or TRBV12-4; D may be TRBD1 (6 bases). This CDR3 region has 16 residues. V gave up 6 bases and J gave up 0 bases, with 16 bases separating them. The CDR3 DNA sequence: TGTGCCAGCAGCCTCTTTAGGGACACGAGCACAGATACGCAGTATTTT. Translated: CASSLFRDTSTDTQYF.

This clonotype was recorded many times. This sequence joins TRBV5-1 and TRBJ2-1, with TRBD2 matching 8 bases. This CDR3 is 16 amino acids long. In germline, CDR1 is SGHRS, CDR2 YFSETQ. V dropped 7 bases and J dropped 5; count of bases not matched to a gene: 14. CDR3: CASGPPVRAGDNEQFF. In DNA, the CDR3 is TGCGCCAGCGGCCCCCCAGTTCGAGCGGGGGACAATGAGCAGTTCTTC.

Regarding this clonotype: This may be a read error: a much more frequent sequence differs by one nucleotide. The chain joins TRBV20-1 to TRBJ2-3, with TRBD2 as a possible D gene (6 bases). Germline values: CDR1 DFQATT, CDR2 SNEGSKA (reference sequence). The CDR3 loop spans 13 amino acids. The CDR3 sequence: CSANSGSTDTRYF. CDR3 sequence (DNA): TGCAGTGCTAATAGCGGCAGCACAGATACGCGGTATTTT.

This clonotype came up a few times. A read error may account for a junction end that differs from germline. J is TRBJ1-6 and V is TRBV6-6; 7 bases align to TRBD1. Looked up from germline, CDR1 is MNHNY and CDR2 is SVGAGI (reference sequence). The CDR3 covers 14 residues. In DNA form, the CDR3 reads TGTGCCAGCACCTGGGACAGCCATAATTCACCCCCCCACTTT. This sequence encodes CASTWDSHNSPPHF.

V gene TRBV7-2 combines with J gene TRBJ2-7, with 9 bases that match TRBD1. The V gene's germline CDR1 is SGHTA and CDR2 FQGNSA. After removal of 7 bases from V and 5 bases from J, the junction contained 9 bases not matched to a gene. CDR3 size: 14 residues. The CDR3 nucleotides read TGTGCCAGCACCCTAACAGGGGGCTACAACGAGCAGTACTTC. Its protein product is CASTLTGGYNEQYF. The complete variable domain, with remaining parts taken from reference TRBV7-2 and TRBJ2-7, reads GAGVSQSPSNKVTEKGKDVELRCDPISGHTALYWYRQSLGQGLEFLIYFQGNSAPDKSGLPSDRFSAERTGGSVSTLTIQRTQQEDSAVYLCASTLTGGYNEQYFGPGTRLTVT.

The chain joins TRBV10-3 to TRBJ1-5, with D uncertain. V shed 6 bases and J shed 4 bases, with 13 bases lying between them. Germline-derived CDR1 and CDR2 are ENHRY and SYGVKD. The length of the CDR3 is 14 residues. The CDR3, as DNA: TGTGCCATCAGCGCCATAGAGAGGAATCAGCCCCAGCATTTT. Protein: CAISAIERNQPQHF.

This clonotype was observed a few times. V and J are TRBV4-2 and TRBJ2-4; 8 bases match TRBD2. The CDR3 extends over 14 amino acids. V was clipped by 0 bases and J by 9 bases; unmatched bases: 4. The germline gives CDR1 LGHNA, CDR2 YNFKEQ. The CDR3 protein is CASSQDERESIQYF. CDR3 DNA: TGTGCCAGCAGCCAAGATGAGCGGGAGAGCATTCAGTACTTC.

The genes are TRBV3-1 and TRBJ1-1; maybe TRBD1 (5 bases). The CDR3 has 17 residues. Per the germline V gene, CDR1 is LGHDT and CDR2 is YNNKEL (reference sequence). V lost 3 bases and J 1 base, leaving 18 bases between the germline ends. In DNA form, the CDR3 reads TGTGCCAGCAGCCAGACCCTTTGGGGGGGGAAGAACACTGAAGCTTTCTTT. It translates to CASSQTLWGGKNTEAFF.